This T cell receptor (beta chain) was found in a study of shared clonotypes between healthy human individuals. The investigators split CD4+ cells into a CD45RA+ naive subset and a CD45RA-negative memory subset. CDR1 and CDR2 from the germline V gene are MNHNS and SASEGT. V was clipped by 0 bases and J by 2 bases, with 8 bases between them. The CDR3 loop spans 14 amino acids. Broader study findings: Several donors showed sharing of about 4.7% of naive CD4 clonotypes. Naive subsets tended to show greater estimated richness than memory subsets.

Each sorted subset replicate got 200 ng genomic DNA, tens of thousands of genomes. Produced via immunoSEQ multiplex PCR; TCRdb's table is partial and in-frame only. The profile covers around 330,000 clones, with around two thirds appearing a single time and about a tenth taken by the ten largest. This clone came up many times. Its antigen is undetermined. This clonotype was sampled from a man between 25 and 39 years old in good health. Sequencing used memory CD4+ T cells sorted from blood. Regarding subset: CD45RA-negative fraction. The gene calls are TRBV6-1 and TRBJ2-7; D is unclear. Here the CDR3 DNA reads TGTGCCAGCAGTGAAGCAGGCATTCCCTACGAGCAGTACTTC. It is translated as CASSEAGIPYEQYF.